The clone carrying this TCR beta chain was counted at least ten times. Its antigen is not identified. V was pared by 5 bases and J by 1 base, with 11 bases between. The CDR3 has 14 amino acids. One entry per CDR3 protein results from TCRdb running MiXCR on the RT-PCR reads. The sample has hundreds of thousands of distinct CDR3 sequences, 7.5% to 8.5% seen once. The sample belongs to a study of response to subunit inactivated influenza vaccine. Study results and caveats: Each seasonal influenza vaccination recruits few new T cells, the authors suggested.

The material sequenced was PBMCs from blood, taken around 25 months after vaccination. The source is a man aged 50 to 75 who received an inactivated influenza vaccine. V gene TRBV12-3 or TRBV12-4 combines with J gene TRBJ2-5; a possible D gene is TRBD2 (5 bases). The CDR3 nucleotides are TGTGCCAGCAGTCCCAGCGGAACCCAAGAGACCCAGTACTTC. This sequence encodes CASSPSGTQETQYF.